Each of the 16 T cell receptor beta chains below was sequenced from the same sample in a study of blood T cell repertoires in COVID-19. Using immunoSEQ multiplex PCR, the repertoire was profiled, and TCRdb retains in-frame clones only, with some absent. This sample has more than 200,000 clones, with roughly 87% found just once. Sequencing was carried out using PBMCs or T cells enriched from blood (not recorded which). The source is a man in his thirties or forties in a cohort exposed to, infected with or recovered from COVID-19 (not recorded which).

This chain joins TRBV7-2 and TRBJ1-2; D may be TRBD1 (6 bases). Looked up from germline, CDR1 is SGHTA and CDR2 is FQGNSA. V was cut by 5 bases and J by 4 bases, with 17 bases left in between. CDR3 length: 15 residues. CDR3 region: CASSPGQRTGYGYTF. CDR3 sequence (DNA): TGTGCCAGCAGCCCAGGACAGAGAACGGGCTATGGCTACACCTTC.

The V gene is TRBV5-1, the J gene TRBJ2-1; 8 bases fit TRBD1. The V gene end was trimmed by 0 bases and the J gene end by 0 bases; junction bases not matched to a gene: 2. CDR3 length: 16 amino acids. Per germline, CDR1 SGHRS and CDR2 YFSETQ. DNA of the CDR3: TGCGCCAGCAGCTTGGGGGGGACAGGCTCCTACAATGAGCAGTTCTTC. This gives the protein CASSLGGTGSYNEQFF.

CDR3 amino acids: CAINTGAGNTIYF. CDR3 in DNA: TGTGCCATCAACACAGGGGCTGGAAACACCATATATTTT. The V gene is TRBV10-3, the J gene TRBJ1-3; TRBD1 matches 7 bases. Looked up from germline, CDR1 is ENHRY and CDR2 is SYGVKD. V dropped 7 bases and J dropped 2; count of bases not matched to a gene: 2. The CDR3 loop spans 13 amino acids.

V is TRBV11-2 and J is TRBJ2-7, with 12 positions matching TRBD2. CDR3 length: 18 amino acids. Germline CDR1 reads SGHAT; CDR2 reads FQNNGV. With V trimmed by 5 bases and J by 7 bases, 18 bases remained unmatched. The CDR3 loop reads CASSPTTRLAGGPREQYF. Here the CDR3 DNA reads TGTGCCAGCAGCCCTACGACTCGGCTAGCGGGAGGGCCGAGGGAGCAGTACTTC.

The table lists this clone with a few counts. The rearrangement links TRBV11-2 to TRBJ2-1; 7 bases are shared with TRBD2. The V segment lost 1 base and the J segment 6 bases; nucleotides outside the gene matches: 12. The CDR3 length is 17 residues. Germline V gives CDR1 SGHAT, CDR2 FQNNGV. The CDR3 is CASSLGGALGGGNEQFF. CDR3 bases: TGTGCCAGCAGCTTAGGAGGCGCCCTCGGCGGGGGCAATGAGCAGTTCTTC.

The CDR3 here is CASSFHSQGAYEQYF. The CDR3 DNA follows: TGCGCCAGCAGCTTCCACTCACAGGGGGCCTACGAGCAGTACTTC. V and J are TRBV5-1 and TRBJ2-7; 8 bases are shared with TRBD1. This CDR3 is 15 amino acids long. Germline V gene lookup returns CDR1 SGHRS and CDR2 YFSETQ. J lost 2 bases, V lost 2 bases, and 6 bases had no gene match.

The chain carries TRBV3-1 (or the pseudogene TRBV3-2) and TRBJ2-7, with TRBD2 matching 11 bases. Trimming took 4 bases from V and 3 from J; bases not matched to a gene: 11. Germline loops: CDR1 LGHDT, CDR2 YNNKEL (reference sequence). This CDR3 spans 17 amino acids. The CDR3 is CASSLLPPGLAVYEQYF. CDR3 coding DNA: TGTGCCAGCAGCCTACTCCCTCCGGGACTAGCGGTCTACGAGCAGTACTTC.

The V and J genes are TRBV3-1 (or the pseudogene TRBV3-2) and TRBJ2-1; 14 nucleotides line up with TRBD2. Germline CDR1 and CDR2: LGHDT and YNNKEL (reference sequence). CDR3 length: 16 amino acids. V lost 4 bases, J lost 8 bases, and 7 bases stayed unmatched. CDR3 amino acids: CASSPRLAGGWDEQFF. The CDR3 DNA sequence: TGTGCCAGCAGCCCTCGACTAGCGGGAGGGTGGGATGAGCAGTTCTTC.

This chain uses TRBV28 with TRBJ2-3, with 14 bases lining up with TRBD2. The CDR3 has 19 amino acids. With 7 bases clipped from V and 4 bases from J, the junction kept 16 bases outside the gene matches. Looked up from germline, CDR1 is MDHEN and CDR2 is SYDVKM. The CDR3 DNA follows: TGTGCCAGCATTCTCCTTGAAGGGGGACTAGCGGGAGAATCAGATACGCAGTATTTT. This gives the protein CASILLEGGLAGESDTQYF.

This clone was counted a few times. The chain carries TRBV7-9 and TRBJ1-1; weak D call: TRBD1 (5 bases). With 5 bases removed from V and 1 base from J, the gap between germline ends came to 14 bases. The germline gives CDR1 SEHNR, CDR2 FQNEAQ (reference sequence). The CDR3 is 15 residues long. The CDR3 nucleotides read TGTGCCAGCAGCCCTAACCGACAGACGAACACTGAAGCTTTCTTT. Translated, it gives CASSPNRQTNTEAFF.

This chain joins TRBV9 and TRBJ2-3; no firm D call. CDR1 and CDR2 from the germline V gene are SGDLS and YYNGEE. Trimming removed 0 bases at V and 2 bases at J, with 10 bases between. CDR3 size: 15 residues. The CDR3 spells CASSVGSKITDTQYF. CDR3 nucleotides: TGTGCCAGCAGCGTAGGGAGTAAAATCACAGATACGCAGTATTTT.

This clone occurred once. The CDR3 spells CASSEPGQGYEQYF. DNA of the CDR3: TGTGCCAGCAGTGAACCTGGACAGGGCTACGAGCAGTACTTC. V usage is TRBV6-1 and J usage is TRBJ2-7; TRBD1 matches at 8 bases. J was trimmed by 3 bases and V by 2 bases; bases with no gene match: 3. This CDR3 comprises 14 residues. Germline CDR1 reads MNHNS; CDR2 reads SASEGT.

This clone was detected once. The V gene is TRBV7-2, the J gene TRBJ2-1; D is possibly TRBD1 (5 bases). Trimming pared 2 bases from V and 8 bases from J, leaving 10 bases between. From germline, CDR1 is SGHTA and CDR2 FQGNSA. The CDR3 has 13 residues. The CDR3 reads CASSLPGLHEQFF. CDR3 coding DNA: TGTGCCAGCAGCTTACCAGGGTTGCATGAGCAGTTCTTC.

The gene calls are TRBV18 and TRBJ1-5; possible D gene TRBD1, 6 bases. V lost 5 bases and J lost 5, with 13 bases in between. Per the germline V gene, CDR1 is KGHSH and CDR2 is LQKENI. The CDR3 sequence is 14 residues long. DNA of the CDR3: TGTGCCAGCTCAAAACGGGACATGGATCAGCCCCAGCATTTT. Amino acid sequence: CASSKRDMDQPQHF.

The gene calls are TRBV5-1 and TRBJ1-1, with TRBD1 identical over 7 bases. CDR1 is SGHRS, CDR2 YFSETQ, per germline. The CDR3 runs to 16 residues. V trimming: 4 bases; J trimming: 2 bases; junction bases outside the gene matches: 11. The CDR3 region has the DNA TGCGCCAGCAGCCGGAAGTCAACAGGGGCAAACACTGAAGCTTTCTTT. Its translation is CASSRKSTGANTEAFF.

V gene TRBV11-2 combines with J gene TRBJ1-2; D may be TRBD1 (6 bases). Germline V gene data show CDR1 as SGHAT and CDR2 as FQNNGV. This CDR3 has 13 amino acids. The V and J ends lost 1 base and 7 bases respectively, with 10 bases between them. CDR3 coding DNA: TGTGCCAGCAGCTTAGCTACAGGGTTTGGCTACACCTTC. Amino acids: CASSLATGFGYTF.